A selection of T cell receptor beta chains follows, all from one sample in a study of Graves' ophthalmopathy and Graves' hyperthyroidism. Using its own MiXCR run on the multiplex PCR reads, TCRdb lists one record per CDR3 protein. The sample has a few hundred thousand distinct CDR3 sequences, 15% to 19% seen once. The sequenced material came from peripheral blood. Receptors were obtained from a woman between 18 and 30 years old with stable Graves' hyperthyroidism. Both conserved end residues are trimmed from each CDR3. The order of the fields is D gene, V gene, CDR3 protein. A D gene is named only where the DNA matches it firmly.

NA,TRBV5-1,ASSLSGGRNTIY
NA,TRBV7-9,ASSLRGGMYEQY
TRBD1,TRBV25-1,ASSEYSPDRVGDRNTGELF
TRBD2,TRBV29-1,SVCDGGACEQY
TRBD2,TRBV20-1,SARDNSGVGAQY
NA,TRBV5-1,ASSLNVRGLDTEAF
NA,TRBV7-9,ASSLEAAGGYT
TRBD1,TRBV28,ASRVHRDSYEQY
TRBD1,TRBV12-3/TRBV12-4,ASSWDSNSPLH
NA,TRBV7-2,ASSLISYGYT
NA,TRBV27,ASSPTAFRTEAF
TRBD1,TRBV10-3,AISLGQGHTEAF
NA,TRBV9,ASSPGGGEEIGTEAF
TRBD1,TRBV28,ASRDSYSNQPQH
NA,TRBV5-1,ASSLLISPEGYGYT
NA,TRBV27,ASSLSPGAAFFFYGYT